The 21 T cell receptor beta chains presented below share a single source sample, sequenced in a study of CD8 T cells in ankylosing spondylitis. TCRdb re-called the 5' RACE reads through MiXCR, storing one row per CDR3 protein. The data show about 170,000 distinct CDR3 sequences, approximately 16% seen once. The sequencing input was blood, either unsorted or a sorted T cell fraction (not recorded which). The receptors derive from a male donor with ankylosing spondylitis or in good health (not recorded which).

This clonotype was observed a single time. The chain couples TRBV5-5 to TRBJ2-7, with D unclear. This CDR3 has 14 amino acids. Looked up from germline, CDR1 is SGHKS and CDR2 is YYEKEE (reference sequence). The V end was cut by 3 bases, the J end by 3 bases, with 13 bases between. The CDR3 nucleotides read TGTGCCAGCAGCTCGGTGATCGCGAACTACGAGCAGTACTTC. Translation gives CASSSVIANYEQYF. The whole variable domain, remainder taken from reference TRBV5-5 and TRBJ2-7, is DAGVTQSPTHLIKTRGQQVTLRCSPISGHKSVSWYQQVLGQGPQFIFQYYEKEERGRGNFPDRFSARQFPNYSSELNVNALLLGDSALYLCASSSVIANYEQYFGPGTRLTVT.

This chain joins TRBV24-1 and TRBJ2-7; D may be TRBD1 or TRBD2 (5 bases each). The CDR3 is made up of 13 amino acids. V dropped 5 bases and J dropped 6 bases, with 13 bases sitting between them. Germline CDR1 is KGHDR and CDR2 is SFDVKD. CDR3 residues: CATSVPAGSEQYF. The CDR3 DNA sequence: TGTGCCACCAGTGTCCCCGCAGGGAGCGAGCAGTACTTC.

This clonotype was counted ten times or more. V usage is TRBV20-1 and J usage is TRBJ2-3, with D possibly being TRBD1 (6 bases). CDR1 and CDR2 from the germline V gene are DFQATT and SNEGSKA (reference sequence). Deletions cut 3 bases from V and 2 bases from J, with 15 bases between. The CDR3 is 15 residues long. The CDR3 region is CSARGHPSNTDTQYF. CDR3 sequence (DNA): TGCAGTGCTAGGGGACACCCCTCAAACACAGATACGCAGTATTTT.

This clonotype was seen many times. The CDR3 is CSVSDQGDTGELFF. Written as DNA, the CDR3 is TGCAGTGTCTCGGACCAGGGCGACACCGGGGAGCTGTTTTTT. The rearrangement uses TRBV20-1 and TRBJ2-2; D is perhaps TRBD1 (5 bases). Germline V gene sequence: CDR1 DFQATT, CDR2 SNEGSKA (reference sequence). This CDR3 spans 14 amino acids. Trimming pared 7 bases from V and 3 bases from J, leaving 15 bases between.

In this sample, this clonotype turned up a few times. This chain joins TRBV4-2 and TRBJ2-3, with D uncertain. Germline V CDR1 and CDR2: LGHNA, YNFKEQ. V lost 0 bases and J lost 10, with 14 bases in between. The CDR3 covers 14 residues. The CDR3 here is CASSQDSGPQAQYF. The DNA for the CDR3 is TGTGCCAGCAGCCAAGATAGTGGACCCCAGGCGCAGTATTTT.

The V and J genes are TRBV20-1 and TRBJ2-2; 7 bases align to TRBD1. The CDR3 sequence is 15 residues long. Germline assignment: CDR1 DFQATT and CDR2 SNEGSKA (reference sequence). The V and J ends lost 2 bases and 0 bases, in that order; junction bases with no gene match: 3. The DNA of the CDR3 is TGCAGTGCTAGACGACAGGGTTCGAACACCGGGGAGCTGTTTTTT. Translation: CSARRQGSNTGELFF.

J is TRBJ2-7 and V is TRBV6-5; 8 bases match TRBD2. In germline, CDR1 is MNHEY, CDR2 SVGAGI. V lost 4 bases to trimming and J lost 1 base; unmatched junction nucleotides: 9. The CDR3 sequence is 16 residues long. In DNA, the CDR3 is TGTGCCAGCAGTTTAGCGGGAAACTCCCTTTCCTACGAGCAGTACTTC. Translation: CASSLAGNSLSYEQYF.

This chain joins TRBV29-1 and TRBJ2-5, with D possibly matching TRBD1 (6 bases). Trimming left V 8 bases short and J 2 bases short, with 12 bases between. Germline V gene lookup returns CDR1 SQVTM and CDR2 ANQGSEA. The length of the CDR3 is 12 residues. CDR3 coding DNA: TGCAGCCCTTGGACAGAACAAGAGACCCAGTACTTC. It translates to CSPWTEQETQYF. Filled out from reference TRBV29-1 and TRBJ2-5, the complete variable domain reads SAVISQKPSRDICQRGTSLTIQCQVDSQVTMMFWYRQQPGQSLTLIATANQGSEATYESGFVIDKFPISRPNLTFSTLTVSNMSPEDSSIYLCSPWTEQETQYFGPGTRLLVL.

The chain uses TRBV29-1 and TRBJ1-1; 7 bases are a match to TRBD1. Trimming took 3 bases from V and 5 from J; bases not matched to a gene: 0. CDR3 length: 11 residues. Germline lookup yields CDR1 SQVTM and CDR2 ANQGSEA. This CDR3 reads CSVEGQTEAFF. CDR3 bases: TGCAGCGTTGAGGGACAGACTGAAGCTTTCTTT.

The sample holds many counts of this clonotype. One end of the junction fails to match germline, which may point to a read error. In nucleotides, the CDR3 is TGTGCCAGCAGTTTGGCAGGCGGCAATCAGCCCCAGCATTTT. Residues: CASSLAGGNQPQHF. J is TRBJ1-5 and V is TRBV5-1; D unresolved. Germline loops: CDR1 SGHRS, CDR2 YFSETQ. The CDR3 extends over 14 amino acids. Combining the CDR3 with reference TRBV5-1 and TRBJ1-5 gives the whole variable domain KAGVTQTPRYLIKTRGQQVTLSCSPISGHRSVSWYQQTPGQGLQFLFEYFSETQRNKGNFPGRFSGRQFSNSRSEMNVSTLELGDSALYLCASSLAGGNQPQHFGDGTRLSIL.

Only a few counts were recorded for this clonotype. The chain couples TRBV7-2 to TRBJ2-7; no firm D call. This CDR3 contains 14 residues. Germline V gene sequence: CDR1 SGHTA, CDR2 FQGNSA. V was cut by 5 bases and J by 5 bases, with 16 bases left in between. CDR3 protein: CASSNAIPPHEQYF. The DNA for the CDR3 is TGTGCCAGCAGCAACGCTATTCCGCCTCACGAGCAGTACTTC.

This clonotype was observed at least ten times. CDR3 in DNA: TGTGCCAGTAGTATTTTTGGACTAACAGATACGCAGTATTTT. Encoded protein: CASSIFGLTDTQYF. V is TRBV19 and J is TRBJ2-3; D possibly corresponds to TRBD2 (6 bases). Trimming shortened V by 3 bases and J by 3 bases, and 10 bases separated the two germline ends. Per the germline V gene, CDR1 is LNHDA and CDR2 is SQIVND (reference sequence). This CDR3 comprises 14 residues.

This clonotype has at least ten counts. This rearrangement joins TRBV4-1 to TRBJ2-3; 12 nucleotides align to TRBD1. V was pared by 2 bases and J by 5 bases, with 5 bases of the junction left unmatched. The CDR3 totals 16 residues. The germline CDR1 and CDR2 sequences are MGHRA and YSYEKL. The CDR3 sequence is CASSQTGQGAVDTQYF. The CDR3 DNA sequence: TGCGCCAGCAGCCAAACGGGACAGGGGGCGGTAGATACGCAGTATTTT.

By share, this clonotype ranks as medium-sized. The V call is TRBV24-1, the J call TRBJ1-4; unclear D gene. In germline, CDR1 is KGHDR, CDR2 SFDVKD. This CDR3 is 13 amino acids long. V lost 4 bases and J 7 bases, leaving 9 bases between the germline ends. As DNA, the CDR3 is TGTGCCACCAGTGACCCAGACACTGAAAAACTGTTTTTT. Its protein is CATSDPDTEKLFF.

This clonotype was counted many times. The chain combines TRBV10-3 with TRBJ2-5; D gene ambiguous. The V gene lost 3 bases and the J gene lost 3 bases, with 5 bases spanning the gap. Germline CDR1 is ENHRY and CDR2 is SYGVKD. This CDR3 has 12 amino acids. This CDR3 reads CAISEPEETQYF. DNA for the CDR3: TGTGCCATCAGTGAACCGGAAGAGACCCAGTACTTC.

On this clonotype itself: With a much larger clone just one base away, this may be a read error. This sequence joins TRBV7-6 and TRBJ1-5, with D maybe TRBD1 (6 bases). V was trimmed by 5 bases and J by 3 bases, leaving 8 bases between them. The CDR3 spans 13 residues. The germline CDR1 and CDR2 sequences are SGHVS and FNYEAQ. CDR3 DNA sequence: TGTGCCAGCAGCCGGGACAACAATCAGCCCCAGCATTTT. Amino acid sequence: CASSRDNNQPQHF.

This clonotype turned up a few times. This sequence joins TRBV30 and TRBJ1-3; TRBD1 agrees at 10 bases. The CDR3 is 14 amino acids. In germline, CDR1 is GTSNPN, CDR2 SVGIG (reference sequence). V shed 5 bases, J shed 4 bases, and the junction held 5 bases outside the gene matches. The CDR3 protein is CAWSGQGKGNTIYF. CDR3 DNA: TGTGCCTGGTCGGGACAGGGGAAGGGAAACACCATATATTTT.

This clonotype was detected a few times. The chain carries TRBV18 and TRBJ1-1, with TRBD1 identical over 10 bases. Trimming at V came to 5 bases and at J to 6 bases, leaving 12 bases not matched to a gene. The CDR3 has 16 amino acids. Germline V gene data show CDR1 as KGHSH and CDR2 as LQKENI. In DNA, the CDR3 is TGTGCCAGCTCATTAAGCTCCGGGACAGGGGACCCTGAAGCTTTCTTT. Translating it yields CASSLSSGTGDPEAFF.

The chain links TRBV24-1 to TRBJ1-2; D gene ambiguous. Trimming left V 0 bases short and J 5 bases short, with 6 bases between. The CDR3 is made up of 13 amino acids. Germline V gene lookup returns CDR1 KGHDR and CDR2 SFDVKD. In DNA form, the CDR3 reads TGTGCCACCAGTGATTTGCGGGCTTATGGCTACACCTTC. This translates into CATSDLRAYGYTF.

The chain employs TRBV12-3 or TRBV12-4 and TRBJ2-1; no firm D call. This CDR3 has 10 residues. V was shortened by 10 bases and J by 3 bases, with 4 bases between the two germline ends. DNA of the CDR3: TGTGCCACCGGCTACAATGAGCAGTTCTTC. Encoded protein: CATGYNEQFF.

Remarks on this clonotype: Mismatch with germline at one junction end may stem from a read error. The chain carries TRBV5-1 and TRBJ1-5, with a possible D match to TRBD1 (5 bases). The CDR3 covers 16 residues. Germline V gene lookup returns CDR1 SGHRS and CDR2 YFSETQ. CDR3 sequence (DNA): TGCGCCAGCAGCTTGAATGGCGGGGGAAGCAATCAGTCCCAGCATTTT. The encoded protein is CASSLNGGGSNQSQHF. Complete variable domain (other parts from reference TRBV5-1 and TRBJ1-5): KAGVTQTPRYLIKTRGQQVTLSCSPISGHRSVSWYQQTPGQGLQFLFEYFSETQRNKGNFPGRFSGRQFSNSRSEMNVSTLELGDSALYLCASSLNGGGSNQSQHFGDGTRLSIL.